This T cell receptor beta chain was captured in a study of T cells after yellow fever vaccination. Germline V gene lookup returns CDR1 SGHRS and CDR2 YFSETQ. The CDR3 has 13 residues. Trimming shortened V by 3 bases and J by 9 bases, and 15 bases separated the two germline ends. This clonotype was observed at least ten times. Its antigen is currently unknown. The study's findings and limits: Secondary responses were weaker yet peaked faster, day 5 versus 15. Researchers noted that a small share of clonotypes showed up in both CD4 and CD8 compartments. Reappearing after the booster were most of the clones from primary vaccination (about 96% CD4, approximately 85% CD8).

A single record per CDR3 protein comes from TCRdb applying MiXCR to the 5' RACE reads. The sample lists some 260,000 distinct CDR3 sequences, about 5% occurring once. The receptor's source is a man between 18 and 29 years old who received the YFV17D yellow fever vaccine. Sample: CD4+ T cells sorted from PBMCs, taken on the day of the yellow fever booster vaccination. The chain is built from TRBV5-1 and TRBJ1-2, with D uncertain. The CDR3 DNA follows: TGCGCCAGCAGCTCAAGGGAAGGAAGGAGCTACACCTTC. Translation: CASSSREGRSYTF.